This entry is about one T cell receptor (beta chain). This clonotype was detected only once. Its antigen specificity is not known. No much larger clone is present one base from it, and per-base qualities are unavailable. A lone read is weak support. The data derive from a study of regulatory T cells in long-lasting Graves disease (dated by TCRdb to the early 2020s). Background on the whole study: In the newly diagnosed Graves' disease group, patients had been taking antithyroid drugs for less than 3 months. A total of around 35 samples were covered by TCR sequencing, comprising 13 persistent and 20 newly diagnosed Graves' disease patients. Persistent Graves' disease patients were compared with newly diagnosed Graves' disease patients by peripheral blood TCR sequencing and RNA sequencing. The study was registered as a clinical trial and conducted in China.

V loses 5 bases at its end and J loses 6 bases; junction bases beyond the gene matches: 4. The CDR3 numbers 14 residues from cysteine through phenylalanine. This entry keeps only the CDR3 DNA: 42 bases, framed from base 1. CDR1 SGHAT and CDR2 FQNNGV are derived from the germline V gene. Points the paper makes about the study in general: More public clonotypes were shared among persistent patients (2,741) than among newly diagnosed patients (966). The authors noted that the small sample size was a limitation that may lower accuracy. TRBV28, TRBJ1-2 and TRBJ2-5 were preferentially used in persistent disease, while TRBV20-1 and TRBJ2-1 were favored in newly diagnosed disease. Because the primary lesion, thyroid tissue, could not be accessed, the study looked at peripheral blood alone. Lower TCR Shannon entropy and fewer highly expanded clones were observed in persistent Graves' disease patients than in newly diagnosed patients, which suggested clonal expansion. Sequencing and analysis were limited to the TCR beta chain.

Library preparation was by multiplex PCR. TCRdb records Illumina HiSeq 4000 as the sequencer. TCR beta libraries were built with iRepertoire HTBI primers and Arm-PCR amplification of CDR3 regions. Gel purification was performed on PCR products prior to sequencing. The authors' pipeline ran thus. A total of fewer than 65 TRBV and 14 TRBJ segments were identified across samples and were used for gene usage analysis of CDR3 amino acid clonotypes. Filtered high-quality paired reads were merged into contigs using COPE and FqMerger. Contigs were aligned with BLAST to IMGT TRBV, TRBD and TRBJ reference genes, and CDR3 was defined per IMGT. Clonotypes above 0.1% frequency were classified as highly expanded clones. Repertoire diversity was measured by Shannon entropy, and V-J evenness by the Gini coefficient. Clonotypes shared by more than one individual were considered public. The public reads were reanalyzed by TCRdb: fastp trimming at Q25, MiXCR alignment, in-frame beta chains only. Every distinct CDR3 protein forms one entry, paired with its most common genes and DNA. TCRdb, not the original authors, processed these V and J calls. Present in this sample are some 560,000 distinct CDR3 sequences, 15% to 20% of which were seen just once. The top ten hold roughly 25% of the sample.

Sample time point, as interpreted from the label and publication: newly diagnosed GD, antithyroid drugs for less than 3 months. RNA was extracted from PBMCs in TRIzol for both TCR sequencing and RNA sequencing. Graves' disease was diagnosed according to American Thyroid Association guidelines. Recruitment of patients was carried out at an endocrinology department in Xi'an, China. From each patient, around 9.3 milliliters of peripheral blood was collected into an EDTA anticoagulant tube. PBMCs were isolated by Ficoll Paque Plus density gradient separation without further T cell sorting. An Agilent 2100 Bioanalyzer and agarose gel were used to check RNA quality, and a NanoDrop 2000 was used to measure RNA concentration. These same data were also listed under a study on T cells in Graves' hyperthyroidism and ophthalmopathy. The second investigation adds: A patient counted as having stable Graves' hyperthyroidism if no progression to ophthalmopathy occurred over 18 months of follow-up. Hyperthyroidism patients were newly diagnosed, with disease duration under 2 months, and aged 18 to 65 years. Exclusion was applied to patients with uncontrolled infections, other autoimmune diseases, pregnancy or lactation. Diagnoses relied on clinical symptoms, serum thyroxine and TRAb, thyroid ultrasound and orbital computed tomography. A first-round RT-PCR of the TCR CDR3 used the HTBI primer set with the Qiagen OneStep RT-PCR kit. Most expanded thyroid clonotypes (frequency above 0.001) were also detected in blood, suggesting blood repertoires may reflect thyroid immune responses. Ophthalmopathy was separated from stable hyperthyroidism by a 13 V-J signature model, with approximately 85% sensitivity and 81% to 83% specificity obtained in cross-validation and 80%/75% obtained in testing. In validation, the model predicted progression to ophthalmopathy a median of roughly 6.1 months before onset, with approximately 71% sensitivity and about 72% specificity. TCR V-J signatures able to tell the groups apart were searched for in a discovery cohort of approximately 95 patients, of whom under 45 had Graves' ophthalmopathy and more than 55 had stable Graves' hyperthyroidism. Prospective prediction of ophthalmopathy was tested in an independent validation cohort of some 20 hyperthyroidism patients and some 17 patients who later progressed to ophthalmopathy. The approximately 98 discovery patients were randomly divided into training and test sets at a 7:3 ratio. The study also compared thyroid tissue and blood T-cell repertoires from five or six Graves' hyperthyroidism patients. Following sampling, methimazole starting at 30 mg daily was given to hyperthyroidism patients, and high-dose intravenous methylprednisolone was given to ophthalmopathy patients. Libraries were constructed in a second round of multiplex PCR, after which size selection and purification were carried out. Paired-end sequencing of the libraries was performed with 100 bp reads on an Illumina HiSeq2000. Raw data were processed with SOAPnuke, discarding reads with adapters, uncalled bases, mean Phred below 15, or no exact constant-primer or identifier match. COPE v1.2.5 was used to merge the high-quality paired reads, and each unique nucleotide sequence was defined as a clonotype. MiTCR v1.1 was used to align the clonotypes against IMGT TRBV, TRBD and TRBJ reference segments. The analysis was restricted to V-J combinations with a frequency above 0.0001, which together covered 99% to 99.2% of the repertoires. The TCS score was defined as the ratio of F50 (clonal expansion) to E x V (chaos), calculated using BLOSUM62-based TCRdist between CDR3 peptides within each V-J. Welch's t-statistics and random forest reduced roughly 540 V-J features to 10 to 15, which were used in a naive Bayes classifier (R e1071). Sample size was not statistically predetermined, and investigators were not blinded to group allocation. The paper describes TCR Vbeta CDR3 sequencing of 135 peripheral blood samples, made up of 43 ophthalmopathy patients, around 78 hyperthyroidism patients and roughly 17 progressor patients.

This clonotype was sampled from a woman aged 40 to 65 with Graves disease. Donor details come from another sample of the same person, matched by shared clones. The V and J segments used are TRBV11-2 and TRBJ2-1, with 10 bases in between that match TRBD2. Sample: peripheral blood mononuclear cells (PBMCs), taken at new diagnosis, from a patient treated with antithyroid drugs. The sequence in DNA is TGTGCCAGCAGCCGAAGCGGGGGGGCCAATGAGCAGTTCTTC. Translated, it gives CASSRSGGANEQFF.